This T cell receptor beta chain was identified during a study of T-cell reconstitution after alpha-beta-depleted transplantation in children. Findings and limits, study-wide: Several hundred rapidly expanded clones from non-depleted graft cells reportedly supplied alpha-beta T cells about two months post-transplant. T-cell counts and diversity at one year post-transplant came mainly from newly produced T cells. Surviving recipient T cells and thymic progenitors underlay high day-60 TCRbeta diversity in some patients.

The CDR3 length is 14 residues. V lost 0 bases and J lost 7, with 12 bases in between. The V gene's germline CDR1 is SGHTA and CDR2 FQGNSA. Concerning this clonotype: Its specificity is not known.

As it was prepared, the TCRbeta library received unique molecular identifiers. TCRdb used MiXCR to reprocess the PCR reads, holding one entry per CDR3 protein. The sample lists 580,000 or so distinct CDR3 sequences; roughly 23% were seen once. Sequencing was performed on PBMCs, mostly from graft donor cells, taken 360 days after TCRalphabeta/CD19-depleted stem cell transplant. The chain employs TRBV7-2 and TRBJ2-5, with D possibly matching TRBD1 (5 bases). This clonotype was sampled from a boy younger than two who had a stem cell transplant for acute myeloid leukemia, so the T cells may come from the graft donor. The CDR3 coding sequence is TGTGCCAGCAGCTTAGCAGGGGCCCTGGTGACCCAGTACTTC. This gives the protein CASSLAGALVTQYF.